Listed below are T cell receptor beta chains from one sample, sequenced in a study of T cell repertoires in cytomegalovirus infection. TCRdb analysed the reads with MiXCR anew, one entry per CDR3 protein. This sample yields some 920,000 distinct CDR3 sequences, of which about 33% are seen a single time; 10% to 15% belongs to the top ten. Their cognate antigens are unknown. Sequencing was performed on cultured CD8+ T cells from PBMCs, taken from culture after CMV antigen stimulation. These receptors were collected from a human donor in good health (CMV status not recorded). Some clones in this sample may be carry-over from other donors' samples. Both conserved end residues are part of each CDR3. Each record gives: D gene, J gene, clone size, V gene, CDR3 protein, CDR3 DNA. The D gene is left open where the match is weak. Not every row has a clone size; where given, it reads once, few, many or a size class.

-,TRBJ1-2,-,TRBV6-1,CASFPLTDSYGYTF,TGTGCCAGCTTCCCCCTTACGGACAGCTATGGCTACACCTTC
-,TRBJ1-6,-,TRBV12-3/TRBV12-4,CASSLASRNSPLHF,TGTGCCAGCAGTTTAGCGTCCAGGAATTCACCCCTCCACTTT
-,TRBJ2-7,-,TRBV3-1,CASSLKPGVLDEQYF,TGTGCCAGCAGCCTTAAACCCGGGGTCCTCGACGAGCAGTACTTC
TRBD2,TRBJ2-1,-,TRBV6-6,CASSYSVAGPYNEQFF,TGTGCCAGCAGTTATTCCGTAGCGGGGCCATACAATGAGCAGTTCTTC
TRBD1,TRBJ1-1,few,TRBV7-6,CASSFDDRGNTEAFF,TGTGCCAGCAGCTTCGACGACAGGGGGAACACTGAAGCTTTCTTT
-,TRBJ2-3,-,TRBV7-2,CASSLGDRSVGTDTQYF,TGTGCCAGCTCCTTAGGAGACAGGTCCGTGGGCACAGATACGCAGTATTTT
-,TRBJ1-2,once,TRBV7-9,CASSLGVRGYGYTF,TGTGCCAGCAGTCTCGGGGTGAGGGGCTATGGCTACACCTTC
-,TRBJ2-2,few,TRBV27,CASNWGNTGELFF,TGTGCCAGCAATTGGGGGAACACCGGGGAGCTGTTTTTT
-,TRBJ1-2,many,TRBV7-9,CASSPPYGHYGYTF,TGTGCCAGCAGCCCCCCATACGGGCACTATGGCTACACCTTC
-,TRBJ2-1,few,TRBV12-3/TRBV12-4,CASSRDTVGMNEQFF,TGTGCCAGCAGCCGGGACACGGTCGGTATGAATGAGCAGTTCTTC
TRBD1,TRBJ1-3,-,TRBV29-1,CSASEGQLSGNTIYF,TGCAGCGCCTCCGAGGGACAGCTCTCTGGAAACACCATATATTTT
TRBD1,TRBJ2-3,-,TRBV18,CASSPQPGTVSLTQYF,TGTGCCAGCTCACCACAGCCCGGGACAGTTTCTCTTACGCAGTATTTT
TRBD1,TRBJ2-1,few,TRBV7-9,CASSRTGGYNEQFF,TGTGCCAGCAGCCGGACAGGGGGGTACAATGAGCAGTTCTTC